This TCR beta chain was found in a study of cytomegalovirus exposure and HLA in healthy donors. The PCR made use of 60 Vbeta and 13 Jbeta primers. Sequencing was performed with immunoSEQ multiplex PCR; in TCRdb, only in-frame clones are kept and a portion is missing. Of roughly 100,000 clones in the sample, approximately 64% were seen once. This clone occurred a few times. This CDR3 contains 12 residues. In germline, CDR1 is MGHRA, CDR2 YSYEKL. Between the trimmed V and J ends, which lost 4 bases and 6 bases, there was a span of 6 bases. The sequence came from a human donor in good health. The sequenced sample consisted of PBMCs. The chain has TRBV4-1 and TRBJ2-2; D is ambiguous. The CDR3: CASSRPAGELFF. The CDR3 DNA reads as TGCGCCAGCAGCCGCCCGGCCGGGGAGCTGTTTTTT.